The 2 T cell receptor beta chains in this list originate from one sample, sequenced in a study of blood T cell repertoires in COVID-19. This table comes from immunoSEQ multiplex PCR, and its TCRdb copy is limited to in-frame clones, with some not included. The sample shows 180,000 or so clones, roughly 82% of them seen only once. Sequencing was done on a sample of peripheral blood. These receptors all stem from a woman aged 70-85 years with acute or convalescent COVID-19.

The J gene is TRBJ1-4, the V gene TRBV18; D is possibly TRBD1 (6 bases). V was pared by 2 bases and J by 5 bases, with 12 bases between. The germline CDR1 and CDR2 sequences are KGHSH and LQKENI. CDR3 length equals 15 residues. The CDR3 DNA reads TGTGCCAGCTCACCATCCGCAGGGGCAAATGAAAAACTGTTTTTT. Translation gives CASSPSAGANEKLFF.

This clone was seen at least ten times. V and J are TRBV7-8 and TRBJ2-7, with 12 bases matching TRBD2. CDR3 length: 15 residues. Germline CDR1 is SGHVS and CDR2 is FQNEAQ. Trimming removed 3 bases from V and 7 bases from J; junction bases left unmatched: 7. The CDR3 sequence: CASSFRRLAGEEQYF. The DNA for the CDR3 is TGTGCCAGCAGCTTTAGACGACTAGCGGGAGAAGAGCAGTACTTC.